This TCR beta chain originates from a study of T cells in Graves' hyperthyroidism and ophthalmopathy. Notes on the study in general: The blood repertoire included most of the expanded thyroid clonotypes above 0.001. Stable hyperthyroidism was told apart from ophthalmopathy by a model built on 13 V-J features.

Trimming cost V 2 bases and J 5 bases, with 4 bases left between them. The germline V gene encodes CDR1 PRHDT and CDR2 FYEKMQ (reference sequence). This CDR3 region has 12 residues. This clonotype was seen many times. Its antigen is as yet unknown. Regions amplified from RNA transcripts were the TCR beta CDR3 regions. First-round RT-PCR of the TCR CDR3 relied on the HTBI primer set. TCRdb re-called the multiplex PCR reads with MiXCR, one entry per CDR3 protein. This sample has around 690,000 distinct CDR3 sequences, with 17% found just once. Patients between 18 and 65 years old had hyperthyroidism, newly diagnosed and lasting under 2 months. Diagnoses rested on clinical symptoms, serum thyroxine and TRAb, thyroid ultrasound and orbital computed tomography.

Sequences were obtained from blood. The genes are TRBV13 and TRBJ1-3; the D is unclear. The source of this sequence is a man aged 50 to 59 with Graves' hyperthyroidism. The chain's CDR3 is CASSLKRNTIYF. CDR3 DNA sequence: TGTGCCAGCAGCTTAAAAAGAAACACCATATATTTT.